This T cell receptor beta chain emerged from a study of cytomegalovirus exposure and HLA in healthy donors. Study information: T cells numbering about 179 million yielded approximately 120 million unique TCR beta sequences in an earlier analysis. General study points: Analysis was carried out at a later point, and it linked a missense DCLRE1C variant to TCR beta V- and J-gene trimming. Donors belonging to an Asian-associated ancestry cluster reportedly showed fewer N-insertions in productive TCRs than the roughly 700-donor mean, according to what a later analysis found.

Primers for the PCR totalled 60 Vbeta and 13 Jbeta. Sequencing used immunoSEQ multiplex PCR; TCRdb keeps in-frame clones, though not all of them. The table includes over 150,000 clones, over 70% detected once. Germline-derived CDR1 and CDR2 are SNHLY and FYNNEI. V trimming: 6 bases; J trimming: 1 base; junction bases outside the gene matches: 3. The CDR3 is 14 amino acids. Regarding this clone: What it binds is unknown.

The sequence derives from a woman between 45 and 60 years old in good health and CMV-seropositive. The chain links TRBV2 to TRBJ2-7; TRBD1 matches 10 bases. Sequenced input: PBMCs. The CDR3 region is CASRRQGASYEQYF. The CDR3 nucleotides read TGTGCCAGCAGGAGACAGGGGGCATCCTACGAGCAGTACTTC.